A selection of T cell receptor beta chains follows, all from one sample in a study of blood T cell repertoires in COVID-19. Some clones are missing from TCRdb's copy, which holds only in-frame ones; the method was immunoSEQ multiplex PCR. Here the sample spans about 260,000 clones, approximately 88% being singletons. Sequenced input: peripheral blood. These receptors originate from a woman aged 70-85 years with COVID-19, enrolled during active disease. The CDR3 runs from the conserved cysteine through the conserved F or W. D genes are given only for firm matches. A clone size is listed for some rows: how often the clone was seen (once, few, many), or a class if it is expanded.

CDR3 DNA | CDR3 protein | clone size | J gene | V gene | D gene
TGTGCCAGCAGCCAAACACAGAATAACTATGGCTACACCTTC | CASSQTQNNYGYTF | once | TRBJ1-2 | TRBV7-8 | -
TGTGCCAGCTCCCTTGCAGATACGCAGTATTTT | CASSLADTQYF | - | TRBJ2-3 | TRBV18 | -
TGTGCCATCAGACCCGGGGGGGGTTACCTTGGAGAAGCTTTCTTT | CAIRPGGGYLGEAFF | many | TRBJ1-1 | TRBV10-3 | -
TGTGCCAGCAGCGGGACTAGCGGGGGGGAGACCCAGTACTTC | CASSGTSGGETQYF | - | TRBJ2-5 | TRBV9 | TRBD2
TGTGCCAGCAGCTTCACTAACCCATCCTACAATGAGCAGTTCTTC | CASSFTNPSYNEQFF | few | TRBJ2-1 | TRBV11-3 | -
TGTGCCATCAGTGCCGGGACAGTTGCCGACACCTTC | CAISAGTVADTF | - | TRBJ1-2 | TRBV10-3 | TRBD1
TGTGCCAGCAGCCAAGGCCTGGGACTAGCGGGAGAGACCCAGTACTTC | CASSQGLGLAGETQYF | once | TRBJ2-5 | TRBV3-1/TRBV3-2 | TRBD2
TGTGCCATCAGTGAGAGTACAGGGATCTTAGAGACCCAGTACTTC | CAISESTGILETQYF | - | TRBJ2-5 | TRBV10-3 | -
TGTGCCTGGACAGGGGATTTTGGCGAGCAGTACTTC | CAWTGDFGEQYF | - | TRBJ2-7 | TRBV30 | -
TGCGCCAGCAGCTTGGCCCGGACAGGGTACTTTGGCTACACCTTC | CASSLARTGYFGYTF | - | TRBJ1-2 | TRBV5-1 | TRBD1
TGTGCCAGCAGTTCTACCTCTAGCCAAGAAGAGACCCAGTACTTC | CASSSTSSQEETQYF | - | TRBJ2-5 | TRBV28 | -
TGCGCCAGCAGCCTCCGGGACAGAAGGACCGGGGAGCTGTTTTTT | CASSLRDRRTGELFF | - | TRBJ2-2 | TRBV5-1 | TRBD1
TGTGCCAGCATGAGAATTTGGCCAGGGCGCATGAACACTGAAGCTTTCTTT | CASMRIWPGRMNTEAFF | once | TRBJ1-1 | TRBV2 | -
TGCAGCGTTGGGACCGGGACAGAGCACTACGAGCAGTACTTC | CSVGTGTEHYEQYF | - | TRBJ2-7 | TRBV29-1 | TRBD1
TGTGCCAGCTCACCCGGGGCAGGGGTAGTGAACGAGCAGTACTTC | CASSPGAGVVNEQYF | - | TRBJ2-7 | TRBV18 | -
TGCGCCAGCAGCAAGGACAGGGGGCCTGATGAGACCCAGTACTTC | CASSKDRGPDETQYF | - | TRBJ2-5 | TRBV5-1 | TRBD1
TGTGCCAGCAGCGTAGCCACAGGGAGTTCACCCCTCCACTTT | CASSVATGSSPLHF | - | TRBJ1-6 | TRBV9 | -
TGTGCCAGCAGCTATTCTTCCAGGGTCTCTGGAAACACCATATATTTT | CASSYSSRVSGNTIYF | - | TRBJ1-3 | TRBV2 | -
TGTGCCAGCTCCAGGCTGCGTACTGAAGCTTTCTTT | CASSRLRTEAFF | - | TRBJ1-1 | TRBV19 | -
TGTGCCAGCACCCTTAGCGGGGACCAGGGGCCCCAGCATTTT | CASTLSGDQGPQHF | - | TRBJ1-5 | TRBV7-2 | -
TGCAGCGTCCAACAGAACATCAAAAACATTCAGTACTTC | CSVQQNIKNIQYF | once | TRBJ2-4 | TRBV29-1 | -
TGTGCCAGCAGCATCAGACAGGGTAACTATGGCTACACCTTC | CASSIRQGNYGYTF | - | TRBJ1-2 | TRBV5-4 | TRBD1
TGTGCCAGCAGCTTAGCTTCGGAACGGGCAGGGAAAACGCAGTATTTT | CASSLASERAGKTQYF | - | TRBJ2-3 | TRBV7-2 | -
TGTGCCTGGAGTGTACGGGGACAGGTGAACACTGAAGCTTTCTTT | CAWSVRGQVNTEAFF | - | TRBJ1-1 | TRBV30 | TRBD1
TGTGCCGGCAGAGGAGTTACTGACTACGAGCAGTACTTC | CAGRGVTDYEQYF | - | TRBJ2-7 | TRBV25-1 | -
TGTGCCAGCAGGCCCCTCAGGGATAGGTATGGCTACACCTTC | CASRPLRDRYGYTF | - | TRBJ1-2 | TRBV27 | -